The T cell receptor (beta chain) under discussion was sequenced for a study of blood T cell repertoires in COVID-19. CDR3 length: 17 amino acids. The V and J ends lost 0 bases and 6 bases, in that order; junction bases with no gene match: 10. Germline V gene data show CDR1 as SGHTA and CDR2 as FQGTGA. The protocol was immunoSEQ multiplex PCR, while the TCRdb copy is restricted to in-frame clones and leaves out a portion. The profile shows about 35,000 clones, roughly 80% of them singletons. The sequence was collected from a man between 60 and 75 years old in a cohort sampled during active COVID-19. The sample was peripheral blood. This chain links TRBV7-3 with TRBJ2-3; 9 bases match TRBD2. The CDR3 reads CASSLTPLSGRLDTQYF. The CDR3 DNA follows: TGTGCCAGCAGCTTAACCCCCCTTAGCGGGAGATTGGATACGCAGTATTTT. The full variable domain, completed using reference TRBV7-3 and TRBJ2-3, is GAGVSQTPSNKVTEKGKYVELRCDPISGHTALYWYRQSLGQGPEFLIYFQGTGAADDSGLPNDRFFAVRPEGSVSTLKIQRTERGDSAVYLCASSLTPLSGRLDTQYFGPGTRLTVL.